The following is a T cell receptor beta chain sequence with its context. Its antigen remains undetermined. No base-level quality is on record; no much larger clone is a single base apart. To estimate absolute template abundance from read counts, synthetic TCR analog templates were spiked into each PCR. TCRbeta CDR3 regions were amplified from genomic DNA with bias-controlled V and J gene primers using the immunoSEQ assay. Sequencing of rearranged TCRbeta segments was done at approximately 20X coverage. As for how the authors treated the data: Sequencing errors were corrected by clustering and CDR3s were annotated against IMGT to assign V, D and J genes. Downstream analyses used only productive TCRbeta rearrangements and left out out-of-frame or stop-codon sequences. To compute clonality, Shannon entropy was normalized by the log of the number of unique productive sequences and then subtracted from one. Fisher's exact test with Benjamini-Hochberg correction, using a cutoff of adjusted p below 0.01, was how clones that differed between time points or between blood and tumor were identified. This is the immuneACCESS table as TCRdb keeps it, with only in-frame sequences that have V and J called. A part of the clones is gone; compared with another copy, unresolved V genes explain less than half, and the rest is unexplained. V, J and clone size were drawn from that table, and D and trimming were deduced from the DNA. The sample records approximately 34,000 clones, roughly 84% of which are singletons. The ten largest clones represent 30% of the sample.

The cohort comprised fewer than 35 patients with locally advanced or metastatic urothelial carcinoma treated at Memorial Sloan Kettering on a trial protocol. Peripheral blood mononuclear cells were collected from each patient pretreatment and during treatment, giving between 1 and 8 total time points per patient. The Qiagen DNeasy Blood extraction kit was used to purify genomic DNA from total PBMCs and tumor samples. Collected pretreatment and during treatment, PBMCs were isolated and stored as previously described. CDR1 and CDR2 are drawn from the germline V gene: SGHDT, YYEEEE. Measured from the cysteine to the phenylalanine, the CDR3 is 11 residues long. The CDR3 DNA has 33 bases and is translated from base 1. Trimming costs V 1 base and J 8 bases, and their ends lie 4 bases apart. This sample is drawn from a study of PD-L1 blockade in urothelial cancer listed by TCRdb under 2017. Background on the whole study: Every patient began therapy at some point between 2014 and 2015 and was given atezolizumab 1,200 mg intravenously every 3 weeks. Durable clinical benefit meant progression-free survival longer than 6 months, and TCR features were also tested against progression-free and overall survival. Blood samples were analyzed at 3 weeks after treatment start (second dose) and at 6 weeks after treatment start. Twenty-five of 29 patients were males with bladder-origin urothelial cancer, and 18 of 29 reported a prior smoking history. Whole exome sequencing and RNA sequencing of pretreatment tumors were performed alongside TCR sequencing in the same patients. Blood samples gave a median of approximately 150,000 T cells and 83,000 or so unique TCRs, with a median clonality of roughly 0.08. Patients had an ECOG performance status of 0 or 1 and had received between 0 and 3 prior chemotherapy regimens. Pretreatment tumor samples and matched peripheral blood, collected serially before and after atezolizumab treatment, underwent TCR sequencing. The study was an exploratory multi-omic analysis of somatic, immune and clinical correlates of response to PD-L1 blockade with atezolizumab in urothelial cancer. Over 28 patients had pretreatment blood TCR-seq, around 25 had at least one posttreatment blood collection, and around 25 had tumor TCR-seq. Nine or ten patients reached durable clinical benefit, while some 21 patients did not.

Overall results and qualifications from the work: Greater expansion of tumor-associated TCR clones in peripheral blood 3 weeks after the start of treatment was observed in patients with durable benefit (n ≈ 20, p = 0.022). A pretreatment peripheral blood TCR clonality below the median was linked to improved progression-free and overall survival. Because the sample size was small (n of about 30) and many exploratory analyses were performed, the results are intended to be hypothesis-generating.

The V gene is TRBV5-6 and the J gene is TRBJ2-1, with the D gene not confidently named. This specimen consisted of PBMCs, obtained around atezolizumab (anti-PD-L1) treatment. The sequence derives from a man aged 55 to 70 with urothelial cancer. CDR3 loop: CASSLSDEQFF. The nucleotide sequence is TGTGCCAGCAGCTTGAGCGATGAGCAGTTCTTC.